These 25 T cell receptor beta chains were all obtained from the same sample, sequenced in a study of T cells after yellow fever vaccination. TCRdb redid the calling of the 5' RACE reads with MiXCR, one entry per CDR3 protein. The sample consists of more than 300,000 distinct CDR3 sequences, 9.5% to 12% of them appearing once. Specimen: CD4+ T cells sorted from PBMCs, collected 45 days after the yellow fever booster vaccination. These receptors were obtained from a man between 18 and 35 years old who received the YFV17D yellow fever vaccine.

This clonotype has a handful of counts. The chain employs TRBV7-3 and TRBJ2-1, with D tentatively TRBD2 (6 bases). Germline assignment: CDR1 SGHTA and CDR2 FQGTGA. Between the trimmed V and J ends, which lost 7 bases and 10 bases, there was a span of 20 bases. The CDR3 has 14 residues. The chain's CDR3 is CASNMGLSEGEQFF. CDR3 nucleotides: TGTGCCAGCAACATGGGACTTAGCGAGGGCGAGCAGTTCTTC.

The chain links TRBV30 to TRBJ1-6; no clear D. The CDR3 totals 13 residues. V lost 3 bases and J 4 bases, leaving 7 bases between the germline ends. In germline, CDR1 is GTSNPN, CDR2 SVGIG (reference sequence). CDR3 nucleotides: TGTGCCTGGAGGGACGGGTATAATTCACCCCTCCACTTT. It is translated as CAWRDGYNSPLHF.

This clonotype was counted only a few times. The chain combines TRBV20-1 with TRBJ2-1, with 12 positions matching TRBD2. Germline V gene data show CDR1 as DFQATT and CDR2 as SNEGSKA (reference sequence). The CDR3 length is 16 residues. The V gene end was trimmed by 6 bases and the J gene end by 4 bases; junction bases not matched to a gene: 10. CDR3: CSALTSGGFTYNEQFF. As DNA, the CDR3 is TGCAGTGCACTTACTAGCGGGGGGTTCACATACAATGAGCAGTTCTTC.

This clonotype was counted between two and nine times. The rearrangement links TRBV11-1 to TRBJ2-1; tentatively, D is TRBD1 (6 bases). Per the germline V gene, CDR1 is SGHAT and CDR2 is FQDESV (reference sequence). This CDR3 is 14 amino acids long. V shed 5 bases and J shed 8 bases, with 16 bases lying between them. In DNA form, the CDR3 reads TGTGCCAGCAGCCAGGGGCCGGCAAGGGATGAGCAGTTCTTC. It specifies CASSQGPARDEQFF.

CDR3 sequence (DNA): TGTGCCAGCAGCTTAGAGGGAAATGGAGATACGCAGTATTTT. This codes for CASSLEGNGDTQYF. V is TRBV7-9 and J is TRBJ2-3; D is undetermined. The ends were cut back, 1 base at V and 5 bases at J, with 10 bases in the middle. This CDR3 is 14 amino acids long. The germline CDR1 and CDR2 sequences are SEHNR and FQNEAQ (reference sequence).

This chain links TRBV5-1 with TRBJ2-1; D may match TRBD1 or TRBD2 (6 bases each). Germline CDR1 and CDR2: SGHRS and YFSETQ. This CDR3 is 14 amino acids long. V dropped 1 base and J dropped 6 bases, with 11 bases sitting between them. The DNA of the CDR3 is TGCGCCAGCAGCTTGATCGAGGGGGGCAATGAGCAGTTCTTC. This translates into CASSLIEGGNEQFF.

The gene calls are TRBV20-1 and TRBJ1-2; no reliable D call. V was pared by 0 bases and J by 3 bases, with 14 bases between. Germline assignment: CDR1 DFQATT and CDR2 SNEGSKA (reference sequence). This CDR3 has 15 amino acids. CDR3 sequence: CSARDLRVFYYGYTF. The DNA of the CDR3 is TGCAGTGCTAGAGATCTACGGGTCTTTTACTATGGCTACACCTTC.

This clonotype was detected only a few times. The CDR3 DNA is TGTGCCAGCAGTGGTAGCGGGTCCGGGGCCAACGTCCTGACTTTC. It encodes CASSGSGSGANVLTF. The chain couples TRBV9 to TRBJ2-6; TRBD2 agrees at 7 bases. Trimming at V came to 5 bases and at J to 4 bases, leaving 6 bases not matched to a gene. Germline values: CDR1 SGDLS, CDR2 YYNGEE. CDR3 length: 15 amino acids. The whole variable domain, remainder taken from reference TRBV9 and TRBJ2-6, is DSGVTQTPKHLITATGQRVTLRCSPRSGDLSVYWYQQSLDQGLQFLIQYYNGEERAKGNILERFSAQQFPDLHSELNLSSLELGDSALYFCASSGSGSGANVLTFGAGSRLTVL.

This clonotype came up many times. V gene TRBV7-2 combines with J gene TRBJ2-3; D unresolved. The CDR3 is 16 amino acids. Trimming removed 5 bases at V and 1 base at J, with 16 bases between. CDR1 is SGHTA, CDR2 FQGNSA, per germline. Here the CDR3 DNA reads TGTGCCAGCAGCCCCCGGACGGGTTTTCGCACAGATACGCAGTATTTT. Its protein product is CASSPRTGFRTDTQYF.

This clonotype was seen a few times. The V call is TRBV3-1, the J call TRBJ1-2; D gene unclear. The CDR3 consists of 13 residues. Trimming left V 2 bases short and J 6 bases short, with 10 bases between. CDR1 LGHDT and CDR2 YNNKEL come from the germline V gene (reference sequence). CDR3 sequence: CASSQLPQNGYTF. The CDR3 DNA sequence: TGTGCCAGCAGCCAATTGCCTCAGAATGGCTACACCTTC.

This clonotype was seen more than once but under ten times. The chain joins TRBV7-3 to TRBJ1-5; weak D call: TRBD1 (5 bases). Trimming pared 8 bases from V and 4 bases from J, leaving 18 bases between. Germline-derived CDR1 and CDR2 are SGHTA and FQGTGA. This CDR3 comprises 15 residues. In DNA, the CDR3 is TGTGCCAGCCCGACGAGACGGGACCAAAATCAGCCCCAGCATTTT. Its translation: CASPTRRDQNQPQHF.

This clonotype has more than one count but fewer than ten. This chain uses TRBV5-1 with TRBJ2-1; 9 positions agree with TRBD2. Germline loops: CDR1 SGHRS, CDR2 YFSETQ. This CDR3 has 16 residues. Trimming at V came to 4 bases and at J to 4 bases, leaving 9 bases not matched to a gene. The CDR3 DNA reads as TGCGCCAGCAGCCCGCCAGCGGGGGGCCCATACAATGAGCAGTTCTTC. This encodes CASSPPAGGPYNEQFF.

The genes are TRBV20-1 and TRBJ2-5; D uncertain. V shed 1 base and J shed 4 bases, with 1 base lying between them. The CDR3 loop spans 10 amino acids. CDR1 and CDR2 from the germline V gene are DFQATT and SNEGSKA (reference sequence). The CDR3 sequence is CSARGETQYF. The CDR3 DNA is TGCAGTGCTAGAGGAGAGACCCAGTACTTC.

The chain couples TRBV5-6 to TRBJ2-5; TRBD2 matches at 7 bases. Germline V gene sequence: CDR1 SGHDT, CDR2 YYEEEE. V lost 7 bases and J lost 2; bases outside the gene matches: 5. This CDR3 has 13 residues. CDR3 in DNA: TGTGCCAGCGGTTGGGGGGGACAAGAGACCCAGTACTTC. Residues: CASGWGGQETQYF. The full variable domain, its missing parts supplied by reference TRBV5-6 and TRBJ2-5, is DAGVTQSPTHLIKTRGQQVTLRCSPKSGHDTVSWYQQALGQGPQFIFQYYEEEERQRGNFPDRFSGHQFPNYSSELNVNALLLGDSALYLCASGWGGQETQYFGPGTRLLVL.

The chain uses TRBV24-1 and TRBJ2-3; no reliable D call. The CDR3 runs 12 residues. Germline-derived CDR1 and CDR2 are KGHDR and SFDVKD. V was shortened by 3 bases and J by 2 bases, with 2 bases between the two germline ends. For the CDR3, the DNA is TGTGCCACCAGTGATCCCACAGATACGCAGTATTTT. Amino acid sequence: CATSDPTDTQYF.

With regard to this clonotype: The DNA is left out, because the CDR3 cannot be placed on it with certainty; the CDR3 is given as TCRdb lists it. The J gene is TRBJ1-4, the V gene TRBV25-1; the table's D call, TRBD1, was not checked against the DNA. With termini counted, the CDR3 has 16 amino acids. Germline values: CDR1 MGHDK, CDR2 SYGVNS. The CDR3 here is CASHDGGGDLMKNCFF.

CDR3 nucleotide sequence: TGTGCCATCAGAACTCCAAGCAGGGGGAAATTCCAAGAGACCCAGTACTTC. It codes for CAIRTPSRGKFQETQYF. This chain joins TRBV2 and TRBJ2-5, with 7 bases that match TRBD1. Trimming cost V 10 bases and J 1 base; bases outside gene matches: 18. The CDR3 totals 17 residues. Germline-derived CDR1 and CDR2 are SNHLY and FYNNEI.

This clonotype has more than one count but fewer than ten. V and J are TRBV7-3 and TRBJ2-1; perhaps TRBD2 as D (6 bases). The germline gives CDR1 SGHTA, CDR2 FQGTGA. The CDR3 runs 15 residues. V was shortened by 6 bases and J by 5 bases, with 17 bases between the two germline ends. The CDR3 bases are TGTGCCAGCAGTTTCGATCCGGGACTTCACAATGAGCAGTTCTTC. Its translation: CASSFDPGLHNEQFF.

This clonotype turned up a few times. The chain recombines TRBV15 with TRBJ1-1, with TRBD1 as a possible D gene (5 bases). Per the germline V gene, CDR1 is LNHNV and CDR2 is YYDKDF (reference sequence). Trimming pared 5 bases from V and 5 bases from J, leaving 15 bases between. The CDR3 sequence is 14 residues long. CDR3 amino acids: CATSWRQGATEAFF. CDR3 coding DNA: TGTGCCACCAGCTGGCGGCAGGGCGCGACTGAAGCTTTCTTT.

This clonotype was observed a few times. Here the CDR3 reads CSASGQGNYGYTF. CDR3 sequence (DNA): TGCAGTGCTTCCGGACAGGGCAACTATGGCTACACCTTC. The V and J genes are TRBV20-1 and TRBJ1-2; 8 bases are a match to TRBD1. This CDR3 contains 13 residues. Trimming took 5 bases from V and 2 from J; bases not matched to a gene: 4. Germline CDR1 reads DFQATT; CDR2 reads SNEGSKA (reference sequence).

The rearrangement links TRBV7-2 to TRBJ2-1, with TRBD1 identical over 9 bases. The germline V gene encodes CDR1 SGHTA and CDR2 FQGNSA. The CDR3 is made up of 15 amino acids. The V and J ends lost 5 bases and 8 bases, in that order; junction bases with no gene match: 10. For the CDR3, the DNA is TGTGCCAGCAGCCTAAGAGGACAGGGGCGGGATGAGCAGTTCTTC. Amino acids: CASSLRGQGRDEQFF.

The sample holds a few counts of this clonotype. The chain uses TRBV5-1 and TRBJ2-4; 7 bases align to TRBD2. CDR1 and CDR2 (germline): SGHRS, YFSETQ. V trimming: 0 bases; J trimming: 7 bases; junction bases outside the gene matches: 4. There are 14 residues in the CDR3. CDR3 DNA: TGCGCCAGCAGCTTGGAGCGGGGCGAGAACATTCAGTACTTC. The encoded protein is CASSLERGENIQYF.

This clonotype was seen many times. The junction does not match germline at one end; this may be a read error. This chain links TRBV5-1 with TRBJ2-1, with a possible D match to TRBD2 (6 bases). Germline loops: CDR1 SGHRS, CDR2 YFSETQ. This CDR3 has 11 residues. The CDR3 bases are TGCGCCAGCAGCCACTCGACTAGTGGGATCTTC. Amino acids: CASSHSTSGIF.

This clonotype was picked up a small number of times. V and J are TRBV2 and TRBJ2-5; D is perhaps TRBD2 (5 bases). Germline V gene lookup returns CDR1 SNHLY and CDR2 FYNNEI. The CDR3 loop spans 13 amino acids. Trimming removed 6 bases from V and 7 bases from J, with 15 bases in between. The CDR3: CASRGTDRGTQYF. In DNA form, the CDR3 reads TGTGCCAGCAGGGGCACAGATCGGGGGACCCAGTACTTC.

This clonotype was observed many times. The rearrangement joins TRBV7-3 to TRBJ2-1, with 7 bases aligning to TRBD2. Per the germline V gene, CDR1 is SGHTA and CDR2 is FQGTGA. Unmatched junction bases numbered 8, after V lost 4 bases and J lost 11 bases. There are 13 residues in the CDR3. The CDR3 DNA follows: TGTGCCAGCAGCTCGCTCGGGGGAGGGAAGCAGTTCTTC. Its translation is CASSSLGGGKQFF.